The clone carrying this T cell receptor beta chain occurred a few times. Antigen unknown. These data come from a study of identical twins. One entry per CDR3 protein, called by TCRdb with MiXCR from the 5' RACE reads. The sample consists of roughly 690,000 distinct CDR3 sequences, approximately 21% of them appearing once. Broader study findings: Conclusions rested on cross-sectional statistics rather than following the same donors. With abundant cord blood beta clonotypes, insertions were fewer; memory repertoires showed no such pattern.

The CDR3 contains 12 residues. V lost 7 bases to trimming and J lost 15 bases, with 16 bases between them. Germline V CDR1 and CDR2: MNHNY, SVGAGI (reference sequence). These sequences were also reported in another study, on T cells expressing NK-cell markers. That investigation notes: Each TCR beta repertoire originated in sorted T cells that were CD3+CD56+NKG2C+, CD3+CD56+NKG2C- or CD3+CD56-NKG2C+. The share of CD8+ T cells held by dominant NKG2C+ clonotypes was about 1.0-7.5% in over 5 donors.

Sequenced material: PBMCs. The sequence derives from a woman between 18 and 29 years old in good health. The chain couples TRBV6-6 to TRBJ1-6, with D tentatively TRBD1 (5 bases). The DNA of the CDR3 is TGTGCCAGCACAAAGTGGGGCATCAGCCTCCACTTT. Protein product: CASTKWGISLHF.